This T cell receptor (beta chain) is from a study of blood T cells in healthy people across ages. Next came a second PCR, run for about 7 to 12 cycles, which used a sample-barcoded 5' primer along with a J-beta primer mix. TCRdb passed the 5' RACE reads through MiXCR, listing each CDR3 protein once. The table records about 620,000 distinct CDR3 sequences, roughly 20% of them present only once. Study outcomes and limitations: PBMC samples, being unsorted, prevented any conclusive comparison of naive and antigen-experienced cells.

CDR1 and CDR2 from the germline V gene are SGHRS and YFSETQ. The CDR3 is 15 amino acids. V lost 2 bases to trimming and J lost 0 bases, with 10 bases between them. This clonotype was seen a few times. Its target is unknown. Those donating, healthy Caucasian individuals from Russia, were aged roughly 6 to 95. Researchers isolated at least 7 million PBMCs per sample. The TCR sequence derives from a man in his 70s in good health. Sequencing input: blood. The J gene is TRBJ2-3, the V gene TRBV5-1; D perhaps matches TRBD2 (6 bases). CDR3 DNA: TGCGCCAGCAGCTTTAGCGGTTATAGCACAGATACGCAGTATTTT. This codes for CASSFSGYSTDTQYF.